This TCR beta chain appears in the sequencing data of a study of blood T cell repertoires in COVID-19. Overall study context: COVID-19 samples, acute and convalescent, were from the United States, Italy and Spain. In each case, the material was cDNA or gDNA derived from T cells, B-cell-depleted T cells, or PBMCs.

Concerning this clone: Other DNA variants within this sample encode the same CDR3.

Per the study methods: Amplification of reference gene primers provided the estimated nucleated cell counts. Generated by immunoSEQ multiplex PCR, the TCRdb table keeps only in-frame clones and is missing some. That table supplies the V and J calls and clone size; D and trimming were determined from the DNA. The sample includes 150,000 or so clones, around 80% of them seen just once. The V end lost 3 bases, the J end lost 5 bases, and 7 bases lay between the germline ends. This CDR3 is 13 amino acids long. CDR1 is KGHDR and CDR2 is SFDVKD in the germline V gene. The J gene is TRBJ1-5, the V gene TRBV24-1; tentatively, D is TRBD1 (5 bases). The specimen was peripheral blood. The TCR comes from a human donor with acute or convalescent COVID-19. The donor label of this sample is uncertain. DNA of the CDR3: TGTGCCACCAGTGATAGGGGTGATCAGCCCCAGCATTTT. Protein sequence: CATSDRGDQPQHF.